This T cell receptor beta chain was found in a study of T-cell memory formation after mild COVID-19. CDR3 length: 14 amino acids. Germline CDR1 and CDR2: ENHRY and SYGVKD. Trimming shortened V by 2 bases and J by 0 bases, and 8 bases separated the two germline ends. Each CDR3 protein gets one entry after TCRdb re-called the 5' RACE reads with MiXCR. The sample consists of approximately 340,000 distinct CDR3 sequences, about 15% of them appearing once. The source material was PBMCs or a T cell subset sorted from them (not recorded which). This chain joins TRBV10-3 and TRBJ2-7; the D is unclear. The source is a man aged 18 to 29 who had mild COVID-19 (a few samples of this study predate the infection). Cell type and time point are not known. In DNA, the CDR3 is TGTGCCATCAGTGAGACCGGAACCTCCTACGAGCAGTACTTC. Its translation is CAISETGTSYEQYF.